Following are 2 T cell receptor beta chains from one sample sequenced in a study of OX40 agonist ivuxolimab in advanced cancers. Library method: the immunoSEQ multiplex PCR assay. The clones in this table, taken by TCRdb from immuneACCESS, are in-frame only. Not every clone is retained; where verified, under half of the shortfall comes from an unresolved V gene, and the cause of the rest is unknown. The sample yields under 55,000 clones; approximately 95% were counted once. The ten largest clones capture roughly 22% of the sample. The material was CD4+ or CD8+ T cells sorted from blood, obtained in a trial of the OX40 agonist ivuxolimab. These receptors originate from an adult with an advanced solid tumor such as melanoma, head and neck, liver or kidney cancer.

V usage is TRBV18 and J usage is TRBJ1-1; D is perhaps TRBD1 (6 bases). The CDR3 covers 15 residues. Germline V gives CDR1 KGHSH, CDR2 LQKENI. V dropped 0 bases and J dropped 0 bases, with 8 bases sitting between them. CDR3 sequence: CASSPPDRMNTEAFF. The CDR3 DNA reads TGTGCCAGCTCACCACCGGACAGAATGAACACTGAAGCTTTCTTT.

The chain is built from TRBV7-3 and TRBJ2-1; a possible D gene is TRBD2 (6 bases). There are 14 residues in the CDR3. The V and J ends lost 2 bases and 8 bases respectively, with 13 bases between them. The germline CDR1 and CDR2 sequences are SGHTA and FQGTGA. In DNA, the CDR3 is TGTGCCAGCAGCTTATCTCCCCCGGGGGATGAGCAGTTCTTC. This codes for CASSLSPPGDEQFF.